This T cell receptor (beta chain) stems from a study of shared clonotypes between healthy human individuals. CDR3 length: 18 amino acids. V was pared by 3 bases and J by 0 bases, with 18 bases between. CDR1 and CDR2 from the germline V gene are KGHSH and LQKENI. Sequencing used immunoSEQ multiplex PCR; TCRdb keeps in-frame clones, though not all of them. The sample contains about 1.5 million clones, around 97% of which appear only once. This clone was counted once. J is TRBJ1-3 and V is TRBV18; D may be TRBD1 (6 bases). The clonotype was recovered from a man between 25 and 39 years old in good health. Sample: naive CD4+ T cells sorted from blood. Subset indicated: CD45RA+ positively selected. The CDR3 region has the DNA TGTGCCAGCTCACCGCTACGACAGGCTCCGCACTCTGGAAACACCATATATTTT. Protein product: CASSPLRQAPHSGNTIYF.